Below are 16 T cell receptor beta chains sequenced from a single sample in a study of early T cells in non-severe SARS-CoV-2 infection (dated by TCRdb to the early 2020s). Library construction relied on 5' RACE. The sequencer listed for this sample is NextSeq 500. TCRdb reworked the public reads: Q25 trimming with fastp, MiXCR clone assembly, productive beta chains retained. Identical CDR3 proteins give one entry, which carries the most common genes and DNA. The sample table lists fewer than 110,000 distinct CDR3 sequences, more than 9.5% of them with a count of one. The ten top clones hold about 8% of the sample. Sample: whole blood. The receptor set was obtained from an adult who was a healthcare worker with PCR-confirmed SARS-CoV-2 infection or an uninfected control (not recorded which).

V usage is TRBV12-3 or TRBV12-4 and J usage is TRBJ2-4; 13 bases agree with TRBD2. V lost 5 bases to trimming and J lost 3 bases; unmatched junction nucleotides: 13. The CDR3 is 19 amino acids. CDR3 region: CASSPGTSGTAWVKNIQYF. DNA for the CDR3: TGTGCCAGCAGTCCTGGGACTAGCGGGACGGCCTGGGTCAAAAACATTCAGTACTTC.

J is TRBJ1-5 and V is TRBV28; no clear D. Trimming left V 5 bases short and J 1 base short, with 15 bases between. The CDR3 has 16 residues. Germline assignment: CDR1 MDHEN and CDR2 SYDVKM. The CDR3 region is CASSPPGVGSNQPQHF. Written as DNA, the CDR3 is TGTGCCAGCAGTCCCCCGGGTGTGGGGAGCAATCAGCCCCAGCATTTT.

This clonotype was observed many times. This chain's CDR3 is CATSETGELFF. In DNA form, the CDR3 reads TGTGCCACCAGTGAGACCGGGGAGCTGTTTTTT. The chain uses TRBV24-1 and TRBJ2-2; no definite D call. Germline V gene data show CDR1 as KGHDR and CDR2 as SFDVKD. The CDR3 length is 11 residues. V gave up 4 bases and J gave up 5 bases, with 1 base separating them.

Ten or more counts support this clonotype. The V and J genes are TRBV7-2 and TRBJ1-1; D perhaps matches TRBD1 (6 bases). Germline V CDR1 and CDR2: SGHTA, FQGNSA. The CDR3 covers 13 residues. The V end lost 3 bases, the J end lost 1 base, and 6 bases lay between the germline ends. The CDR3 coding sequence is TGTGCCAGCAGCTTGGACAGGAACACTGAAGCTTTCTTT. It specifies CASSLDRNTEAFF.

The rearrangement uses TRBV20-1 and TRBJ2-1; 13 bases agree with TRBD2. The CDR3 extends over 15 amino acids. V was pared by 5 bases and J by 9 bases, with 10 bases of the junction left unmatched. CDR1 DFQATT and CDR2 SNEGSKA come from the germline V gene (reference sequence). The CDR3 here is CSAPTGTSGNGEQFF. In nucleotides, the CDR3 is TGCAGTGCTCCAACCGGGACTAGCGGGAACGGTGAGCAGTTCTTC.

This clonotype has more than one count but fewer than ten. V is TRBV20-1 and J is TRBJ2-1, with no clear D. CDR3 size: 12 residues. Trimming removed 6 bases from V and 8 bases from J, with 14 bases in between. Germline V gene sequence: CDR1 DFQATT, CDR2 SNEGSKA (reference sequence). The DNA of the CDR3 is TGCAGTGCCAAAAAAAGAGGCGATGAGCAGTTCTTC. Translating gives CSAKKRGDEQFF.

The chain couples TRBV28 to TRBJ2-5, with a possible D match to TRBD1 (6 bases). CDR3 length: 12 residues. The V and J ends lost 10 bases and 3 bases respectively, with 12 bases between them. Germline loops: CDR1 MDHEN, CDR2 SYDVKM. CDR3 in amino acids: CAIKTGKETQYF. CDR3 in DNA: TGTGCCATCAAAACAGGGAAAGAGACCCAGTACTTC. Supplemented by reference TRBV28 and TRBJ2-5, the full variable domain reads DVKVTQSSRYLVKRTGEKVFLECVQDMDHENMFWYRQDPGLGLRLIYFSYDVKMKEKGDIPEGYSVSREKKERFSLILESASTNQTSMYLCAIKTGKETQYFGPGTRLLVL.

This clonotype was recorded at least ten times. V and J are TRBV19 and TRBJ1-5, with D perhaps TRBD1 (6 bases). Germline assignment: CDR1 LNHDA and CDR2 SQIVND (reference sequence). V lost 5 bases to trimming and J lost 8 bases, with 13 bases between them. The CDR3 runs 13 residues. The CDR3: CASSGRGSEPQHF. CDR3 DNA sequence: TGTGCCAGTAGTGGCAGGGGTAGTGAGCCCCAGCATTTT.

This clonotype was recorded many times. The DNA for the CDR3 is TGTGCCAGCAGTGATCCGGGTAGCAATCAGCCCCAGCATTTT. Its protein is CASSDPGSNQPQHF. The chain carries TRBV2 and TRBJ1-5, with D uncertain. This CDR3 contains 14 residues. V lost 3 bases, J lost 0 bases, and 6 bases lay in between. Germline loops: CDR1 SNHLY, CDR2 FYNNEI.

This clonotype was detected only a few times. The chain recombines TRBV29-1 with TRBJ1-1; D unclear. Germline assignment: CDR1 SQVTM and CDR2 ANQGSEA. CDR3 length: 14 amino acids. V was pared by 1 base and J by 1 base, with 10 bases between. CDR3 DNA sequence: TGCAGCGTTGAAGTGAAAGGGAGGAACACTGAAGCTTTCTTT. Translation: CSVEVKGRNTEAFF.

The rearrangement joins TRBV11-2 to TRBJ2-3; D is unresolved. Germline V gives CDR1 SGHAT, CDR2 FQNNGV. The CDR3 is 13 residues long. With 2 bases removed from V and 5 bases from J, the gap between germline ends came to 8 bases. The CDR3, as DNA: TGTGCCAGCAGCTTATCGTTCGAAGATACGCAGTATTTT. Translation gives CASSLSFEDTQYF. The full variable domain, completed using reference TRBV11-2 and TRBJ2-3, is EAGVAQSPRYKIIEKRQSVAFWCNPISGHATLYWYQQILGQGPKLLIQFQNNGVVDDSQLPKDRFSAERLKGVDSTLKIQPAKLEDSAVYLCASSLSFEDTQYFGPGTRLTVL.

This clonotype appeared many times. This rearrangement joins TRBV9 to TRBJ2-7; possibly TRBD2 for D (5 bases). This CDR3 has 14 amino acids. The germline V gene encodes CDR1 SGDLS and CDR2 YYNGEE. V was trimmed by 3 bases and J by 1 base, leaving 11 bases between them. CDR3 in amino acids: CASSADYNSYEQYF. DNA of the CDR3: TGTGCCAGCAGCGCCGACTATAATTCCTACGAGCAGTACTTC.

This clonotype has at least ten counts. The rearrangement uses TRBV6-1 and TRBJ1-6; 10 bases map to TRBD1. The CDR3 loop spans 15 amino acids. The germline CDR1 and CDR2 sequences are MNHNS and SASEGT. V gave up 0 bases and J gave up 9 bases; unmatched junction bases: 2. DNA of the CDR3: TGTGCCAGCAGTGAAGCCGGGACAGGGGTTTCACCCCTCCACTTT. Protein product: CASSEAGTGVSPLHF.

This clonotype was counted ten times or more. The chain carries TRBV7-9 and TRBJ2-1, with D possibly TRBD2 on 5 matching bases. Germline V gives CDR1 SEHNR, CDR2 FQNEAQ (reference sequence). With 5 bases removed from V and 2 bases from J, the gap between germline ends came to 13 bases. The length of the CDR3 is 15 residues. The CDR3 is CASSLQAEPYNEQFF. Written as DNA, the CDR3 is TGTGCCAGCAGCCTCCAAGCGGAGCCCTACAATGAGCAGTTCTTC.

In this sample, this clonotype turned up many times. The V and J genes are TRBV7-9 and TRBJ2-5; possibly TRBD2 for D (6 bases). V was shortened by 2 bases and J by 4 bases, with 14 bases between the two germline ends. This CDR3 has 15 residues. Per the germline V gene, CDR1 is SEHNR and CDR2 is FQNEAQ (reference sequence). The CDR3 DNA reads as TGTGCCAGCAGCTTAAAGGATAGCGGCAGAGAGACCCAGTACTTC. Translating gives CASSLKDSGRETQYF.

The CDR3 DNA is TGTGCCAGCAGCCAGACTAGCGGGACCCCCTACGAGCAGTACTTC. Its translation is CASSQTSGTPYEQYF. This rearrangement joins TRBV5-4 to TRBJ2-7, with TRBD2 identical over 11 bases. Per the germline V gene, CDR1 is SGHNT and CDR2 is YYREEE (reference sequence). Germline trimming cut 4 bases from V and 2 bases from J; bases unmatched to any gene: 5. The CDR3 contains 15 residues.